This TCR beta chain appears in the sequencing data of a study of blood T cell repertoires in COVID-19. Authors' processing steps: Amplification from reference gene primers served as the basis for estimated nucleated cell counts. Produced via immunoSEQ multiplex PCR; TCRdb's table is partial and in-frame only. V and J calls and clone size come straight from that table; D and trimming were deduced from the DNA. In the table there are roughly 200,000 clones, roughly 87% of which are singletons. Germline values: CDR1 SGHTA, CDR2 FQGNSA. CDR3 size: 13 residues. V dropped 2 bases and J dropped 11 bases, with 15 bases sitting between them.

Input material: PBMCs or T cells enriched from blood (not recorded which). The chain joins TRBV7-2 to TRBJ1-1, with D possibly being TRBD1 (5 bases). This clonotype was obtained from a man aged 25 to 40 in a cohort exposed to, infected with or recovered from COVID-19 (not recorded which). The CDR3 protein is CASSLFRGEEAFF. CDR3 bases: TGTGCCAGCAGCTTATTCAGAGGGGAGGAGGCTTTCTTT. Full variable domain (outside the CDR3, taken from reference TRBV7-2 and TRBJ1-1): GAGVSQSPSNKVTEKGKDVELRCDPISGHTALYWYRQSLGQGLEFLIYFQGNSAPDKSGLPSDRFSAERTGGSVSTLTIQRTQQEDSAVYLCASSLFRGEEAFFGQGTRLTVV.